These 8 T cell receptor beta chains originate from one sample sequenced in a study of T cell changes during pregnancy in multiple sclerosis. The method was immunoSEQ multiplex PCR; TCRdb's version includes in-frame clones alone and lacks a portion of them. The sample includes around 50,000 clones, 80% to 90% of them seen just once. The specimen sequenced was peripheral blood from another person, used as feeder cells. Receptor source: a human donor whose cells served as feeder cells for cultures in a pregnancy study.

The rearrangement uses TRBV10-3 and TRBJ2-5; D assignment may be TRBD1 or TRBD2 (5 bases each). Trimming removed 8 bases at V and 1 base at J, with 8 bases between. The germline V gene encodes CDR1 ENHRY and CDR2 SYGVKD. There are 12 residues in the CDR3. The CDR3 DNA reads TGTGCCATCGGGGACGCCCAAGAGACCCAGTACTTC. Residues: CAIGDAQETQYF.

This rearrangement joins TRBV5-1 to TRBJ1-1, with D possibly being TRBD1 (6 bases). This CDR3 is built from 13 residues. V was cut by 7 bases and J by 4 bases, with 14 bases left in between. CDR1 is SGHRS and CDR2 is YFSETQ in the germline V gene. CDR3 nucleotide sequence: TGCGCCAGCGGATCACCGGGGGCCACTGAAGCTTTCTTT. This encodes CASGSPGATEAFF.

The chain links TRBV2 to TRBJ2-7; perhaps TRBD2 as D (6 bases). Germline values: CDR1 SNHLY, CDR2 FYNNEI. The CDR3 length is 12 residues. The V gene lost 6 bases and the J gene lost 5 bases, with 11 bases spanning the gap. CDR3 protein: CASSLTSNEQYF. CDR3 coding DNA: TGTGCCAGCAGCCTAACTAGCAACGAGCAGTACTTC.

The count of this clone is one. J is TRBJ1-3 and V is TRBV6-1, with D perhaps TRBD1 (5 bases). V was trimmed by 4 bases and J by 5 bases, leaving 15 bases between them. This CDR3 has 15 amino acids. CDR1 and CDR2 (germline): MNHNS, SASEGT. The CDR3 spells CASSGAQEQRNTIYF. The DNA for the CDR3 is TGTGCCAGCAGTGGCGCACAGGAGCAACGAAACACCATATATTTT.

The CDR3 region is CAWGEIFRGYTF. The CDR3 DNA reads TGTGCCTGGGGAGAGATATTCCGGGGCTACACCTTC. The chain couples TRBV30 to TRBJ1-2; D is undetermined. The CDR3 consists of 12 residues. V was shortened by 5 bases and J by 8 bases, with 15 bases between the two germline ends. Germline values: CDR1 GTSNPN, CDR2 SVGIG (reference sequence). The whole variable domain, remainder taken from reference TRBV30 and TRBJ1-2, is SQTIHQWPATLVQPVGSPLSLECTVEGTSNPNLYWYRQAAGRGLQLLFYSVGIGQISSEVPQNLSASRPQDRQFILSSKKLLLSDSGFYLCAWGEIFRGYTFGSGTRLTVV.

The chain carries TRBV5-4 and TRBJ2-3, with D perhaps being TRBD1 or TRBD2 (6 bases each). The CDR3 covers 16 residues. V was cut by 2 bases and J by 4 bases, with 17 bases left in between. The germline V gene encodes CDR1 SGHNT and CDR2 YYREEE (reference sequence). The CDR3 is CASSLTPGAGADTQYF. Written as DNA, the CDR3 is TGTGCCAGCAGCTTAACGCCGGGGGCGGGCGCAGATACGCAGTATTTT.

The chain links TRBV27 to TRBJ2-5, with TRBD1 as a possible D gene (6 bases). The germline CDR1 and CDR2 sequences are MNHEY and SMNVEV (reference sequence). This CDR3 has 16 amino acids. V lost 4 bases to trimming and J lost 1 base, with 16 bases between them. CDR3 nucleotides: TGTGCCAGCAGTTCCTACTTAAAGGACAGCCAAGAGACCCAGTACTTC. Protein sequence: CASSSYLKDSQETQYF.

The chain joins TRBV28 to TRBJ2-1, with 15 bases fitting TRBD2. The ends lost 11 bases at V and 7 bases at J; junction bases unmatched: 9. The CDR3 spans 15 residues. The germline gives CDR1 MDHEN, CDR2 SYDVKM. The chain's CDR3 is CAHSGLAGGLNEQFF. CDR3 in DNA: TGTGCCCATAGCGGACTAGCGGGAGGGTTGAATGAGCAGTTCTTC.